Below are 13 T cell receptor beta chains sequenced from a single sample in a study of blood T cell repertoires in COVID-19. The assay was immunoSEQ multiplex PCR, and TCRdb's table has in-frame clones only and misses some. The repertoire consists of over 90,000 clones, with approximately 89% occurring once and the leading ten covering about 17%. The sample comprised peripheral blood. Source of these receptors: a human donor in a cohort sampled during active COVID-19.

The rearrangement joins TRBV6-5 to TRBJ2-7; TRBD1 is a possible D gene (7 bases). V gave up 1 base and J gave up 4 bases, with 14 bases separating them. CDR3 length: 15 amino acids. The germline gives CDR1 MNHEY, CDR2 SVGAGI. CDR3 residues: CASSYYETGRYEQYF. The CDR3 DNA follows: TGTGCCAGCAGTTACTACGAGACAGGGAGGTACGAGCAGTACTTC.

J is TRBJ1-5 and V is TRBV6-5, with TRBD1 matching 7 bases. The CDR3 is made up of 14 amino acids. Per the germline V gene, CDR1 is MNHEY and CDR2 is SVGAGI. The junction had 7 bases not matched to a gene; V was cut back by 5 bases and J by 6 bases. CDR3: CASSRTGLSQPQHF. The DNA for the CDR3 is TGTGCCAGCAGTCGGACAGGCTTGAGTCAGCCCCAGCATTTT.

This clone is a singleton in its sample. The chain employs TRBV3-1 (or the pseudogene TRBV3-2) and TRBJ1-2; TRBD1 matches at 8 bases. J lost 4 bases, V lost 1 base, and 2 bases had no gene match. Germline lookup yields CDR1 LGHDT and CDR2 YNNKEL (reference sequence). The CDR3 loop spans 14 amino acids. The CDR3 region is CASSQGTGTYGYTF. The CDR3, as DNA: TGTGCCAGCAGCCAAGGGACAGGGACCTATGGCTACACCTTC.

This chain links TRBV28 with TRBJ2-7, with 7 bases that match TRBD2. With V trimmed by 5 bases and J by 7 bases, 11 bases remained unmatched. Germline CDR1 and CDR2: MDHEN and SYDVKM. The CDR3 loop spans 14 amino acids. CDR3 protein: CASSGTTRGREQYF. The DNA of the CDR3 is TGTGCCAGCAGTGGGACTACCCGGGGGAGGGAGCAGTACTTC.

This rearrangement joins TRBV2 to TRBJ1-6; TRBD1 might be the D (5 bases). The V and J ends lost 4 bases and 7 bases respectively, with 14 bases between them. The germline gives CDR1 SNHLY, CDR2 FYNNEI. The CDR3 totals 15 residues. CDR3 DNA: TGTGCCAGCAGTGCGGGCCTCCGGGGGAATTCACCCCTCCACTTT. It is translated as CASSAGLRGNSPLHF.

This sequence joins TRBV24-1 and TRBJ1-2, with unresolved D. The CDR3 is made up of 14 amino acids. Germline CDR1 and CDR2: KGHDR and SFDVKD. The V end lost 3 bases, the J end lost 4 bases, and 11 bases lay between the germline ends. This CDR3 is CATSDEQISYGYTF. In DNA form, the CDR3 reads TGTGCCACCAGTGATGAACAGATTTCCTATGGCTACACCTTC.

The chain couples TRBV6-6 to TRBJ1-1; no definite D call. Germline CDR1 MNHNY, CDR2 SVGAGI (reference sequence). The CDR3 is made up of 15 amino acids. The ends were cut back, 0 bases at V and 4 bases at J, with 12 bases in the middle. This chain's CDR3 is CASSYSTGVGTEAFF. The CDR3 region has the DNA TGTGCCAGCAGTTACTCGACCGGGGTTGGCACTGAAGCTTTCTTT.

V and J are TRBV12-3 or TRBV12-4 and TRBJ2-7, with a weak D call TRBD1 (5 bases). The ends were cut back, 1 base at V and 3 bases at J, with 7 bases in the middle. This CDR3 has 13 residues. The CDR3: CASSLGGHYEQYF. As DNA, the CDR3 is TGTGCCAGCAGTTTAGGGGGCCACTACGAGCAGTACTTC.

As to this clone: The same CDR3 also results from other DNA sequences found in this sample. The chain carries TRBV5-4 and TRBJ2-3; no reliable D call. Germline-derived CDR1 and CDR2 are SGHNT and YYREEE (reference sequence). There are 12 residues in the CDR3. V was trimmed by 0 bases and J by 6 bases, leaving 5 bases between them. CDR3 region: CASSLAADTQYF. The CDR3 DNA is TGTGCCAGCAGCTTGGCCGCGGATACGCAGTATTTT. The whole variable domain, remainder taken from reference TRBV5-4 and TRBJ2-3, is ETGVTQSPTHLIKTRGQQVTLRCSSQSGHNTVSWYQQALGQGPQFIFQYYREEENGRGNFPPRFSGLQFPNYSSELNVNALELDDSALYLCASSLAADTQYFGPGTRLTVL.

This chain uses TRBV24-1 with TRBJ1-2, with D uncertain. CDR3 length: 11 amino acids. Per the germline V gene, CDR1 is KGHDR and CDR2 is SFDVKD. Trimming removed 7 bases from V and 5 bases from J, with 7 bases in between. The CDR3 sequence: CATSHEYGYTF. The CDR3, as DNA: TGTGCCACCAGCCACGAGTATGGCTACACCTTC.

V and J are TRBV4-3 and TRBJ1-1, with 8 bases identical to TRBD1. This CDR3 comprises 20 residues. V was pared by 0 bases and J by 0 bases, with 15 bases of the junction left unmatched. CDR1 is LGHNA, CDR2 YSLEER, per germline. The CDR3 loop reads CASSQDYPGQVTSLNTEAFF. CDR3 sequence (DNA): TGCGCCAGCAGCCAAGATTATCCGGGACAGGTGACTTCATTGAACACTGAAGCTTTCTTT.

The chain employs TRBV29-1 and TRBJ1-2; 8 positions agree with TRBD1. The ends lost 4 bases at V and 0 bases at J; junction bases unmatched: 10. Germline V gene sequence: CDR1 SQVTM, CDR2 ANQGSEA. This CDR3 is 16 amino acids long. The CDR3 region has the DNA TGCAGCGTTGGGGACAGGCTCCGAACTACTAACTATGGCTACACCTTC. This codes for CSVGDRLRTTNYGYTF.

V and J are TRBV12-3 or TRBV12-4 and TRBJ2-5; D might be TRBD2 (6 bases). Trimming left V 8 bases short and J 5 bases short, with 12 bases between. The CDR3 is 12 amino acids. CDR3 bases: TGTGCCAGCTCATCTAGCGTGGAGACCCAGTACTTC. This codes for CASSSSVETQYF.